The T cell receptor (beta chain) under discussion was sequenced for a study of blood T cells in healthy people across ages. Study-wide results and caveats: More naive CD4+ cells and higher diversity were found in long-lived than in aged donors. Estimated diversity that came from one million T cells was considered an underestimate.

A few counts support this clonotype. Antigen unknown. The trim removed 3 bases at V and 6 bases at J, leaving 6 bases unmatched. The CDR3 is made up of 14 amino acids. CDR1 SGHTA and CDR2 FQGNSA come from the germline V gene. Healthy Russian Caucasian donors spanned ages roughly 6 to 100 years. Around 9.4 milliliters was the volume of peripheral blood drawn from each donor. A second PCR, run for about 6 to 12 cycles, used a sample-barcoded 5' primer plus a J-beta primer mix. TCRdb processed the 5' RACE reads anew with MiXCR; each CDR3 protein has one entry. This sample has fewer than 750,000 distinct CDR3 sequences, with less than 60% found just once.

This TCR came from a man at least 80 years old in good health. V usage is TRBV7-2 and J usage is TRBJ2-3; 7 nucleotides align to TRBD1. The sample comprised blood. CDR3 sequence reads: CASSFDRATDTQYF. The CDR3 nucleotides read TGTGCCAGCAGCTTCGACAGGGCCACGGATACGCAGTATTTT.